This T cell receptor beta chain was sequenced for a study of T cell responses to AZD1222 COVID-19 vaccine. The overall study: Second-dose intervals near 4 or 12 weeks were combined.

The germline V and J ends were trimmed by 4 bases and 1 base, with 12 bases remaining between them. In germline, CDR1 is LGHDT, CDR2 YNNKEL (reference sequence). The CDR3 spans 15 residues. This clone was counted a single time. Its antigen is currently unknown. Study outcomes and limitations: Recipients of two AZD1222 doses showed rising Spike-specific TCR breadth and depth. Unmutated regions of variants are reportedly targeted by nearly half of spike-specific TCRs.

Sequenced by immunoSEQ multiplex PCR; TCRdb stores in-frame clones only, minus some. The sample consists of 100,000 to 150,000 clones, less than 90% of them appearing once. The source of this sequence is an adult in good health. Sequenced here: peripheral blood, sampled on day 0 of AZD1222 vaccination. The V call is TRBV3-1 (or the pseudogene TRBV3-2), the J call TRBJ2-3; D may be TRBD2 (6 bases). CDR3 nucleotides: TGTGCCAGCAGCCGATGGGACTTCCGCACAGATACGCAGTATTTT. Translation: CASSRWDFRTDTQYF.